The clone carrying this T cell receptor (beta chain) was recorded only once. These data are taken from a study of cytomegalovirus exposure and HLA in healthy donors. Across the study: The platform used for the roughly 130 validation repertoires matched that of the roughly 670 first-cohort repertoires, a later analysis reported.

CDR3 length equals 14 residues. Germline V gene sequence: CDR1 LNHDA, CDR2 SQIVND (reference sequence). Trimming shortened V by 5 bases and J by 3 bases, and 13 bases separated the two germline ends. Data came from immunoSEQ multiplex PCR; TCRdb stores just in-frame clones and leaves some out. The repertoire holds some 150,000 clones, with approximately 90% as singletons. The rearrangement links TRBV19 to TRBJ1-1; possibly TRBD1 for D (6 bases). This receptor was obtained from a man between 18 and 29 years old in good health and CMV-seronegative. Sequenced sample: PBMCs. The CDR3 reads CASSYRVRDTEAFF. The CDR3 DNA is TGTGCCAGTAGTTACAGGGTCCGGGACACTGAAGCTTTCTTT.